The clone carrying this TCR beta chain has a count of ten or more. This entry is derived from a study of regulatory T cells in long-lasting Graves disease. Documented time point: newly diagnosed GD, antithyroid drugs for less than 3 months. PBMC RNA was the source of the TCR library. Arm-PCR of CDR3 regions and iRepertoire HTBI primers were the basis on which TCR beta libraries were built. TCRdb itself ran the multiplex PCR reads through MiXCR, one entry per CDR3 protein. The sample shows roughly 360,000 distinct CDR3 sequences, about 11% of them seen only once. These sequences were also reported in another study, on T cells in Graves' hyperthyroidism and ophthalmopathy.

The origin of this receptor is a woman in her late teens or twenties with Graves disease. The specimen comprised peripheral blood mononuclear cells (PBMCs), sampled at new diagnosis, from a patient treated with antithyroid drugs.

The CDR3 region has the DNA TGTGCCAGCAGTTACGGGCAGGATCACTTGGGCTACACCTTC. This translates into CASSYGQDHLGYTF. The V call is TRBV6-2 or TRBV6-3, the J call TRBJ1-2; unclear D gene. Trimming shortened V by 2 bases and J by 8 bases, and 15 bases separated the two germline ends. Germline V gene sequence: CDR1 MNHEY, CDR2 SVGEGT. The CDR3 totals 14 residues.